The 27 T cell receptor beta chains presented below share a single source sample, sequenced in a study of T cells after yellow fever vaccination. TCRdb reprocessed the 5' RACE reads with MiXCR, giving one entry per CDR3 protein. The repertoire includes some 340,000 distinct CDR3 sequences, about 11% of them detected once, and less than 3.5% sits in the top ten. Here the sequenced sample was CD4+ T cells sorted from PBMCs, taken 45 days after the yellow fever booster vaccination. Every receptor here comes from a man aged 18 to 35 who received the YFV17D yellow fever vaccine.

This clonotype was detected a few times. This rearrangement joins TRBV5-6 to TRBJ2-3, with a possible D match to TRBD2 (6 bases). This CDR3 is 16 amino acids long. Germline lookup yields CDR1 SGHDT and CDR2 YYEEEE. Trimming cost V 4 bases and J 1 base, with 16 bases left between them. The CDR3 region is CASSPRLGQGTDTQYF. The CDR3 DNA reads as TGTGCCAGCAGCCCTAGACTAGGTCAAGGCACAGATACGCAGTATTTT.

This clonotype appeared a few times. The chain has TRBV6-2 or TRBV6-3 and TRBJ2-3; D remains unclear. The CDR3 consists of 15 residues. V gave up 6 bases and J gave up 5 bases, with 18 bases separating them. Germline CDR1 reads MNHEY; CDR2 reads SVGEGT. CDR3 nucleotide sequence: TGTGCCAGCAGCCTCCCTCTGAGGCACGAAGATACGCAGTATTTT. Protein product: CASSLPLRHEDTQYF.

The CDR3 protein is CASSPGQITYNEQFF. CDR3 nucleotides: TGTGCCAGCAGCCCGGGACAGATAACCTACAATGAGCAGTTCTTC. This sequence joins TRBV7-3 and TRBJ2-1; TRBD1 matches 7 bases. The CDR3 loop spans 15 amino acids. V dropped 5 bases and J dropped 2; count of bases not matched to a gene: 6. CDR1 and CDR2 from the germline V gene are SGHTA and FQGTGA.

This clonotype was recorded a few times. The chain couples TRBV12-3 or TRBV12-4 to TRBJ2-1; D might be TRBD1 (5 bases). The CDR3 loop spans 13 amino acids. V lost 2 bases, J lost 8 bases, and 10 bases lay in between. The CDR3 here is CASSLRGLYEQFF. The CDR3 DNA is TGTGCCAGCAGTTTAAGGGGCCTGTATGAGCAGTTCTTC.

This clonotype was seen more than once but under ten times. The chain links TRBV12-3 or TRBV12-4 to TRBJ1-5, with unresolved D. Trimming took off 2 bases at V and 3 bases at J, with 5 bases between the two ends. This CDR3 is built from 13 residues. This CDR3 is CASSLMINQPQHF. CDR3 nucleotide sequence: TGTGCCAGCAGTTTAATGATCAATCAGCCCCAGCATTTT.

This clonotype came up a few times. This chain links TRBV4-3 with TRBJ1-4; the match to TRBD1 covers 11 bases. Germline V gene data show CDR1 as LGHNA and CDR2 as YSLEER. V dropped 3 bases and J dropped 3; count of bases not matched to a gene: 0. This CDR3 region has 15 residues. The CDR3 loop reads CASSQGQGANEKLFF. CDR3 nucleotides: TGCGCCAGCAGCCAGGGACAGGGGGCTAATGAAAAACTGTTTTTT.

A word on this clonotype: A read error may be the cause here, since a much bigger clone is one base away. The chain joins TRBV6-2 or TRBV6-3 to TRBJ2-4; D is unclear. This CDR3 is 16 amino acids long. V was clipped by 8 bases and J by 0 bases, with 17 bases between them. Per germline, CDR1 MNHEY and CDR2 SVGEGT. CDR3 sequence reads: CASSTFGPVAKNIQYF. The CDR3 coding sequence is TGTGCCAGCTCTACATTCGGACCCGTAGCCAAAAACATTCAGTACTTC.

The rearrangement uses TRBV7-2 and TRBJ1-2; D uncertain. CDR1 is SGHTA, CDR2 FQGNSA, per germline. Trimming pared 8 bases from V and 1 base from J, leaving 17 bases between. The CDR3 sequence is 15 residues long. This CDR3 is CASGPHPRGNYGYTF. The CDR3 DNA reads as TGTGCCAGCGGGCCCCATCCTCGCGGTAACTATGGCTACACCTTC.

The table lists this clonotype with a few counts. Here the CDR3 DNA reads TGCGCCAGCAGCTTCGGTACTAGCGGTGGAAAAGATACGCAGTATTTT. Its translation is CASSFGTSGGKDTQYF. The chain joins TRBV5-1 to TRBJ2-3; 8 positions agree with TRBD2. The CDR3 is 16 residues long. CDR1 is SGHRS and CDR2 is YFSETQ in the germline V gene. With V trimmed by 2 bases and J by 5 bases, 10 bases remained unmatched. Looking up the rest from reference TRBV5-1 and TRBJ2-3 gives the full variable domain: KAGVTQTPRYLIKTRGQQVTLSCSPISGHRSVSWYQQTPGQGLQFLFEYFSETQRNKGNFPGRFSGRQFSNSRSEMNVSTLELGDSALYLCASSFGTSGGKDTQYFGPGTRLTVL.

V and J are TRBV9 and TRBJ2-5; D may be TRBD1 (5 bases). The germline V gene has CDR1 SGDLS and CDR2 YYNGEE. This CDR3 is 13 amino acids long. Trimming pared 3 bases from V and 1 base from J, leaving 7 bases between. CDR3 DNA: TGTGCCAGCAGCGAGGACATCCAAGAGACCCAGTACTTC. This encodes CASSEDIQETQYF.

This clonotype was detected a few times. The chain is built from TRBV12-3 or TRBV12-4 and TRBJ1-2; 9 nucleotides align to TRBD1. Trimming cost V 5 bases and J 8 bases; bases outside gene matches: 6. The CDR3 runs 13 residues. CDR3 protein: CASSGDRAGGYTF. In nucleotides, the CDR3 is TGTGCCAGCAGTGGGGACAGGGCGGGAGGCTACACCTTC.

The rearrangement uses TRBV9 and TRBJ1-1, with a possible D match to TRBD1 (5 bases). This CDR3 has 13 amino acids. The V end was cut by 3 bases, the J end by 0 bases, with 6 bases between. Germline V gene sequence: CDR1 SGDLS, CDR2 YYNGEE. CDR3 region: CASSGGVNTEAFF. In nucleotides, the CDR3 is TGTGCCAGCAGCGGAGGGGTGAACACTGAAGCTTTCTTT.

The rearrangement links TRBV12-3 or TRBV12-4 to TRBJ2-6; no clear D gene. With 7 bases removed from V and 1 base from J, the gap between germline ends came to 11 bases. This CDR3 is built from 15 residues. The CDR3 DNA is TGTGCCAGCACCCAGACCTCTTCTGGGGCCAACGTCCTGACTTTC. This sequence encodes CASTQTSSGANVLTF.

This clonotype was recorded many times. The CDR3 nucleotides read TGTGCCAGCAGTCCAGCGGTGTCCTACGAGCAGTACGTC. Protein: CASSPAVSYEQYV. The V call is TRBV7-9, the J call TRBJ2-7; D might be TRBD2 (5 bases). Germline V lookup: CDR1 SEHNR, CDR2 FQNEAQ (reference sequence). Between the trimmed V and J ends, which lost 6 bases and 1 base, there was a span of 10 bases. The CDR3 is 13 residues long.

This clonotype was picked up a small number of times. This sequence joins TRBV12-3 or TRBV12-4 and TRBJ2-7; no firm D call. This CDR3 contains 13 residues. With 3 bases removed from V and 6 bases from J, the gap between germline ends came to 12 bases. CDR3: CASSFSGLGEQYF. The CDR3 nucleotides read TGTGCCAGCAGTTTTTCTGGGTTGGGCGAGCAGTACTTC.

The V and J genes are TRBV6-5 and TRBJ1-2, with D perhaps matching TRBD1 (5 bases). This CDR3 spans 13 amino acids. Between the trimmed V and J ends, which lost 8 bases and 0 bases, there was a span of 10 bases. Germline V gene lookup returns CDR1 MNHEY and CDR2 SVGAGI. CDR3 sequence (DNA): TGTGCCAGCGGCCGGGGCCCTAACTATGGCTACACCTTC. It yields the protein CASGRGPNYGYTF.

The rearrangement links TRBV6-4 to TRBJ2-4; D is perhaps TRBD2 (7 bases). Germline V gives CDR1 MRHNA, CDR2 SNTAGT. V was pared by 4 bases and J by 5 bases, with 15 bases between. The CDR3 has 15 amino acids. This CDR3 reads CASSAYPGGQNIQYF. As DNA, the CDR3 is TGTGCCAGCAGTGCTTATCCGGGGGGCCAAAACATTCAGTACTTC.

This clonotype turned up a few times. The chain joins TRBV7-2 to TRBJ1-2, with D uncertain. CDR3 length equals 15 residues. The germline V gene encodes CDR1 SGHTA and CDR2 FQGNSA. Trimming took 3 bases from V and 2 from J, leaving 13 bases between them. CDR3 protein: CASSLAPGLNYGYTF. CDR3 in DNA: TGTGCCAGCAGCTTGGCCCCCGGACTGAACTATGGCTACACCTTC.

This clonotype was seen a few times. This sequence joins TRBV10-3 and TRBJ1-2, with 10 bases aligning to TRBD1. V was pared by 4 bases and J by 7 bases, with 9 bases of the junction left unmatched. This CDR3 contains 15 residues. From germline, CDR1 is ENHRY and CDR2 SYGVKD. The CDR3 loop reads CAISAGDRGTGGYTF. CDR3 DNA: TGTGCCATCAGTGCCGGGGACAGGGGTACAGGTGGCTACACCTTC.

Many counts were recorded for this clonotype. The chain recombines TRBV6-2 or TRBV6-3 with TRBJ2-7, with TRBD1 identical over 10 bases. This CDR3 has 15 residues. The trim removed 0 bases at V and 3 bases at J, leaving 2 bases unmatched. The V gene's germline CDR1 is MNHEY and CDR2 SVGEGT. CDR3 DNA sequence: TGTGCCAGCAGTTACTCGACAGGGGGCGGCTACGAGCAGTACTTC. Translated, it gives CASSYSTGGGYEQYF.

This clonotype was observed a few times. The V gene is TRBV4-3, the J gene TRBJ1-2; 7 bases align to TRBD1. The CDR3 loop spans 15 amino acids. Per the germline V gene, CDR1 is LGHNA and CDR2 is YSLEER. The V segment lost 1 base and the J segment 2 bases; nucleotides outside the gene matches: 4. The CDR3: CASSQARGGNYGYTF. As DNA, the CDR3 is TGCGCCAGCAGCCAAGCCAGGGGGGGGAACTATGGCTACACCTTC.

This clonotype was seen at least ten times. The rearrangement joins TRBV10-3 to TRBJ1-1; D is possibly TRBD1 (6 bases). The CDR3 extends over 13 amino acids. Germline CDR1 reads ENHRY; CDR2 reads SYGVKD. V was shortened by 8 bases and J by 2 bases, with 12 bases between the two germline ends. The CDR3: CAIGKQGNTEAFF. In nucleotides, the CDR3 is TGTGCCATCGGGAAACAGGGAAACACTGAAGCTTTCTTT.

This clonotype was counted ten times or more. J is TRBJ2-3 and V is TRBV9, with D perhaps matching TRBD2 (6 bases). The CDR3 is made up of 17 amino acids. From germline, CDR1 is SGDLS and CDR2 YYNGEE. Trimming shortened V by 3 bases and J by 2 bases, and 19 bases separated the two germline ends. The CDR3 region is CASSALKTRGITDTQYF. CDR3 nucleotides: TGTGCCAGCAGCGCGCTTAAGACTAGGGGAATCACAGATACGCAGTATTTT.

The gene calls are TRBV5-4 and TRBJ1-2, with D maybe TRBD1 (6 bases). In germline, CDR1 is SGHNT, CDR2 YYREEE (reference sequence). The V gene lost 2 bases and the J gene lost 1 base, with 15 bases spanning the gap. The CDR3 extends over 16 amino acids. The CDR3 DNA follows: TGTGCCAGCAGCTTTGGGGGGCGTGGAGATAACTATGGCTACACCTTC. Encoded protein: CASSFGGRGDNYGYTF.

This clonotype was observed many times. The rearrangement links TRBV5-1 to TRBJ2-1, with 11 nucleotides matching TRBD2. Germline V gives CDR1 SGHRS, CDR2 YFSETQ. CDR3 size: 16 residues. V lost 1 base, J lost 7 bases, and 7 bases stayed unmatched. The CDR3 DNA follows: TGCGCCAGCAGCTTGTCCCTAGCGGGGGGTGCGAATGAGCAGTTCTTC. Its protein product is CASSLSLAGGANEQFF.

The chain carries TRBV7-2 and TRBJ2-3, with TRBD2 identical over 7 bases. The CDR3 runs to 14 residues. V lost 2 bases and J lost 5; bases outside the gene matches: 4. Germline values: CDR1 SGHTA, CDR2 FQGNSA. The CDR3 nucleotides are TGTGCCAGCAGCTTAAACGGGGGGATAGATACGCAGTATTTT. Translated: CASSLNGGIDTQYF. The entire variable domain, with the rest obtained from reference TRBV7-2 and TRBJ2-3, is as follows: GAGVSQSPSNKVTEKGKDVELRCDPISGHTALYWYRQSLGQGLEFLIYFQGNSAPDKSGLPSDRFSAERTGGSVSTLTIQRTQQEDSAVYLCASSLNGGIDTQYFGPGTRLTVL.

This clonotype was found many times. J is TRBJ2-3 and V is TRBV5-1, with 7 bases fitting TRBD1. Germline-derived CDR1 and CDR2 are SGHRS and YFSETQ. The CDR3 sequence is 15 residues long. V shed 6 bases, J shed 6 bases, and the junction held 13 bases outside the gene matches. The CDR3 here is CASTAKTGPQDTQYF. In DNA, the CDR3 is TGCGCCAGCACCGCCAAGACAGGGCCTCAGGATACGCAGTATTTT.